These 20 T cell receptor beta chains originate from one sample sequenced in a study of cytomegalovirus exposure and HLA in healthy donors. With 60 Vbeta and 13 Jbeta primers, the PCR was carried out. Using immunoSEQ multiplex PCR, the repertoire was profiled, and TCRdb retains in-frame clones only, with some absent. The sample contains over 100,000 clones, about 76% of which appear only once. The sample was PBMCs. The receptors come from a woman aged 25 to 39 in good health and CMV-seronegative.

DNA of the CDR3: TGTGCCAGCAGCTTATGGGCCGGGAGGGCCAATGAGCAGTTCTTC. Protein sequence: CASSLWAGRANEQFF. The J gene is TRBJ2-1, the V gene TRBV7-9; 8 bases are a match to TRBD2. CDR3 length: 15 amino acids. Germline-derived CDR1 and CDR2 are SEHNR and FQNEAQ (reference sequence). The V and J ends lost 2 bases and 6 bases, in that order; junction bases with no gene match: 6.

There are a few counts of this clone. The chain's CDR3 is CASSGPSRNPQAAYEQYF. CDR3 coding DNA: TGCGCCAGCAGCGGACCTAGTCGTAATCCCCAAGCGGCCTACGAGCAGTACTTC. The chain uses TRBV10-2 and TRBJ2-7; D is perhaps TRBD2 (5 bases). This CDR3 is built from 18 residues. The germline V and J ends were trimmed by 6 bases and 2 bases, with 26 bases remaining between them. Germline CDR1 WSHSY, CDR2 SAAADI.

This rearrangement joins TRBV6-1 to TRBJ2-2, with no clear D. V was shortened by 1 base and J by 5 bases, with 5 bases between the two germline ends. Per germline, CDR1 MNHNS and CDR2 SASEGT. CDR3 length equals 13 residues. The CDR3 protein is CASSEVSTGELFF. The CDR3 coding sequence is TGTGCCAGCAGTGAAGTCAGTACCGGGGAGCTGTTTTTT.

This clone was observed a handful of times. This chain uses TRBV7-8 with TRBJ1-1; D possibly corresponds to TRBD1 (5 bases). Germline values: CDR1 SGHVS, CDR2 FQNEAQ. The CDR3 loop spans 12 amino acids. V lost 3 bases to trimming and J lost 9 bases, with 11 bases between them. CDR3 DNA: TGTGCCAGCAGCTTGCAGGGTAATCAAGCTTTCTTT. Encoded protein: CASSLQGNQAFF.

The genes are TRBV18 and TRBJ1-3; 8 bases are shared with TRBD1. V dropped 6 bases and J dropped 5; count of bases not matched to a gene: 6. CDR3 length: 14 residues. Germline V gene lookup returns CDR1 KGHSH and CDR2 LQKENI. DNA of the CDR3: TGTGCCAGCTCCCCCGGGACAGGCAGAAACACCATATATTTT. As protein: CASSPGTGRNTIYF.

V and J are TRBV7-2 and TRBJ2-3; a weak D match, TRBD2 (7 bases). The V and J ends lost 5 bases and 8 bases respectively, with 20 bases between them. Germline values: CDR1 SGHTA, CDR2 FQGNSA. CDR3 length: 15 amino acids. The CDR3: CASSPRGGERITQYF. In DNA form, the CDR3 reads TGTGCCAGCAGCCCGAGGGGGGGGGAGCGGATTACGCAGTATTTT.

The rearrangement links TRBV5-1 to TRBJ2-5; D possibly corresponds to TRBD2 (6 bases). CDR3 length equals 16 residues. Trimming took off 3 bases at V and 5 bases at J, with 20 bases between the two ends. CDR1 is SGHRS and CDR2 is YFSETQ in the germline V gene. CDR3 in amino acids: CASSWGRKGSGETQYF. DNA for the CDR3: TGCGCCAGCAGCTGGGGGAGGAAGGGATCGGGTGAGACCCAGTACTTC. Drawing the rest from reference TRBV5-1 and TRBJ2-5, the complete variable domain is KAGVTQTPRYLIKTRGQQVTLSCSPISGHRSVSWYQQTPGQGLQFLFEYFSETQRNKGNFPGRFSGRQFSNSRSEMNVSTLELGDSALYLCASSWGRKGSGETQYFGPGTRLLVL.

This clone was observed a single time. Other DNA sequences from this sample encode an identical CDR3 as well. The rearrangement links TRBV7-8 to TRBJ2-7; 9 bases agree with TRBD2. V gave up 5 bases and J gave up 4 bases; unmatched junction bases: 9. This CDR3 is 15 amino acids long. Germline V lookup: CDR1 SGHVS, CDR2 FQNEAQ. As DNA, the CDR3 is TGTGCCAGCAGCCTGGGGCTAGCGGGATGGTACGAGCAGTACTTC. Translating gives CASSLGLAGWYEQYF.

The V call is TRBV18, the J call TRBJ2-1, with TRBD2 matching 10 bases. The J segment lost 12 bases and the V segment lost 3 bases, leaving 11 bases of the junction unmatched. The CDR3 sequence is 15 residues long. Per the germline V gene, CDR1 is KGHSH and CDR2 is LQKENI. DNA of the CDR3: TGTGCCAGCTCACCCGGGACTAGCGCGGTCTCGGGGCAGTTCTTC. Its protein product is CASSPGTSAVSGQFF.

This clone was seen once. The chain joins TRBV7-6 to TRBJ2-1, with 7 bases that match TRBD2. Germline V gene sequence: CDR1 SGHVS, CDR2 FNYEAQ. With V trimmed by 1 base and J by 0 bases, 9 bases remained unmatched. The CDR3 totals 18 residues. DNA for the CDR3: TGTGCCAGCAGCTTAGGAGCGGGGAACGCGATCTCCTACAATGAGCAGTTCTTC. Translation gives CASSLGAGNAISYNEQFF. The complete variable domain, with remaining parts taken from reference TRBV7-6 and TRBJ2-1, reads GAGVSQSPRYKVTKRGQDVALRCDPISGHVSLYWYRQALGQGPEFLTYFNYEAQQDKSGLPNDRFSAERPEGSISTLTIQRTEQRDSAMYRCASSLGAGNAISYNEQFFGPGTRLTVL.

This clone is a singleton in its sample. This chain connects TRBV6-1 to TRBJ2-1; TRBD2 aligns across 12 bases. Trimming removed 2 bases from V and 6 bases from J; junction bases left unmatched: 14. Germline V CDR1 and CDR2: MNHNS, SASEGT. There are 19 residues in the CDR3. The DNA for the CDR3 is TGTGCCAGCAGTGAAAATCCCACCCTAGCGGGAGGGAGAGGCAATGAGCAGTTCTTC. Protein sequence: CASSENPTLAGGRGNEQFF.

This clone has only one observation. The chain is built from TRBV6-1 and TRBJ2-7, with 7 positions matching TRBD2. Trimming removed 6 bases from V and 0 bases from J; junction bases left unmatched: 2. Germline V gene data show CDR1 as MNHNS and CDR2 as SASEGT. There are 13 residues in the CDR3. The CDR3 DNA reads as TGTGCCAGCAGAAGCGGGGCCTCCTACGAGCAGTACTTC. This gives the protein CASRSGASYEQYF.

The chain has TRBV28 and TRBJ2-3; D gene ambiguous. CDR3 length equals 12 residues. CDR1 is MDHEN, CDR2 SYDVKM, per germline. V was trimmed by 7 bases and J by 2 bases, leaving 7 bases between them. CDR3 bases: TGTGCCAGCAAGAGCCCCACAGATACGCAGTATTTT. Amino acid sequence: CASKSPTDTQYF.

This clone was counted a single time. The chain is built from TRBV7-9 and TRBJ1-1, with D perhaps matching TRBD1 (6 bases). The CDR3 is made up of 17 amino acids. Germline V CDR1 and CDR2: SEHNR, FQNEAQ (reference sequence). V lost 7 bases to trimming and J lost 2 bases, with 23 bases between them. The CDR3 DNA is TGTGCCAGCACCGGCGCTTCAGGGACACCTAAAAACACTGAAGCTTTCTTT. This gives the protein CASTGASGTPKNTEAFF.

The genes are TRBV19 and TRBJ1-2; possible D gene TRBD1, 5 bases. Germline CDR1 is LNHDA and CDR2 is SQIVND (reference sequence). With 7 bases removed from V and 5 bases from J, the gap between germline ends came to 11 bases. The length of the CDR3 is 12 residues. The CDR3 nucleotides are TGTGCCAGTACCCCCAAGGGGTATGGCTACACCTTC. Residues: CASTPKGYGYTF.

V and J are TRBV6-6 and TRBJ2-2; D is perhaps TRBD1 (6 bases). CDR1 is MNHNY, CDR2 SVGAGI, per germline (reference sequence). V was clipped by 2 bases and J by 6 bases, with 16 bases between them. The CDR3 loop spans 16 amino acids. CDR3 in DNA: TGTGCCAGCAGTTACGGATCTCAGGGGTCGGCCGGGGAGCTGTTTTTT. Its translation is CASSYGSQGSAGELFF.

The chain couples TRBV5-4 to TRBJ2-2, with 8 bases that match TRBD2. J was trimmed by 7 bases and V by 1 base; bases with no gene match: 9. The CDR3 length is 16 residues. The germline V gene encodes CDR1 SGHNT and CDR2 YYREEE (reference sequence). CDR3 sequence reads: CASSLKPSGSVGELFF. For the CDR3, the DNA is TGTGCCAGCAGCTTGAAGCCAAGCGGGAGTGTCGGGGAGCTGTTTTTT.

This chain links TRBV15 with TRBJ2-1; TRBD1 agrees at 8 bases. This CDR3 spans 17 amino acids. In germline, CDR1 is LNHNV, CDR2 YYDKDF (reference sequence). Trimming at V came to 0 bases and at J to 9 bases, leaving 13 bases not matched to a gene. CDR3 bases: TGTGCCACCAGCAGAGATTGGGGTAGTCAGGGGGCGATTGAGCAGTTCTTC. The encoded protein is CATSRDWGSQGAIEQFF.

This chain joins TRBV5-1 and TRBJ2-5; TRBD1 agrees at 8 bases. After removal of 3 bases from V and 5 bases from J, the junction contained 6 bases not matched to a gene. The CDR3 length is 14 residues. CDR1 and CDR2 (germline): SGHRS, YFSETQ. Here the CDR3 reads CASSSTGALETQYF. CDR3 nucleotides: TGCGCCAGCAGCTCGACAGGGGCTTTGGAGACCCAGTACTTC.

The V and J genes are TRBV6-6 and TRBJ2-5; 8 bases line up with TRBD2. The junction had 9 bases not matched to a gene; V was cut back by 10 bases and J by 5 bases. Germline loops: CDR1 MNHNY, CDR2 SVGAGI (reference sequence). This CDR3 spans 13 amino acids. The CDR3 sequence is CATAGRAFETQYF. The CDR3, as DNA: TGTGCCACTGCCGGGAGGGCATTTGAGACCCAGTACTTC.